The clone carrying this TCR beta chain was seen repeatedly, ten times or more. Its antigen is not known. This sample was included in a study of T cells in Graves' hyperthyroidism and ophthalmopathy. RNA transcripts were the template for amplifying TCR beta CDR3 regions. The TCR CDR3 first-round RT-PCR relied on the HTBI primer set. TCRdb processed the multiplex PCR reads anew with MiXCR; each CDR3 protein has one entry. This sample yields 480,000 or so distinct CDR3 sequences, of which 40% to 55% are seen a single time; about 45% belongs to the top ten. Findings and limits, study-wide: Ophthalmopathy and stable hyperthyroidism were separated by a 13 V-J model. Also found in blood were most expanded thyroid clonotypes above 0.001.

Orbital computed tomography, thyroid ultrasound, serum thyroxine and TRAb, and clinical symptoms together informed the diagnoses. Trimming removed 7 bases at V and 4 bases at J, with 10 bases between. Germline CDR1 SGHAT, CDR2 FQDESV (reference sequence). This CDR3 has 12 amino acids. The chain has TRBV11-1 and TRBJ1-1; no clear D gene. The origin of this receptor is an adult woman with Graves' disease, either hyperthyroidism or ophthalmopathy (not recorded which). Sequenced: peripheral blood or thyroid tissue (not recorded which). Here the CDR3 DNA reads TGTGCCAGCACCCCGCAGTCCACTGAAGCTTTCTTT. Translating it yields CASTPQSTEAFF. Variable domain in full (rest from reference TRBV11-1 and TRBJ1-1): EAEVAQSPRYKITEKSQAVAFWCDPISGHATLYWYRQILGQGPELLVQFQDESVVDDSQLPKDRFSAERLKGVDSTLKIQPAELGDSAMYLCASTPQSTEAFFGQGTRLTVV.